This paragraph covers one TCR beta chain sequence. This CDR3 has 14 residues. CDR1 is SGHTA, CDR2 FQGNSA, per germline. V was clipped by 4 bases and J by 5 bases, with 14 bases between them. TCRdb passed the RT-PCR reads through MiXCR, listing each CDR3 protein once. The sample has around 700,000 distinct CDR3 sequences, 13% to 15% seen once. The sequencing sample was made of memory CD4+ T cells from blood. The V call is TRBV7-2, the J call TRBJ2-5; D perhaps matches TRBD2 (7 bases). This TCR came from a female donor in good health, serving as a healthy control. DNA of the CDR3: TGTGCCAGCAGCTCCCCCGGGGGGCTTGAGACCCAGTACTTC. Protein sequence: CASSSPGGLETQYF.